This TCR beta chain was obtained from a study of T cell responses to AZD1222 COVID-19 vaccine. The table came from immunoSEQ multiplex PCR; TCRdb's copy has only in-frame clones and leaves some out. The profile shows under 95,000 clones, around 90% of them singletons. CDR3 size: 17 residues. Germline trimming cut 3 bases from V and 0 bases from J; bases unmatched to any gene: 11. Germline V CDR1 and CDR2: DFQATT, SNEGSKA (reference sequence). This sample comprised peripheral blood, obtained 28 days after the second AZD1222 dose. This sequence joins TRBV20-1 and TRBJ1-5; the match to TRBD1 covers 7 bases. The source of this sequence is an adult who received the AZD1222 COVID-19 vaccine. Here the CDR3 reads CSASSRSGQSSNQPQHF. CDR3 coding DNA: TGCAGTGCTAGTTCACGATCGGGACAGAGTAGCAATCAGCCCCAGCATTTT.